One and the same sample provided the 8 T cell receptor beta chains below, sequenced in a study of T-cell memory formation after mild COVID-19. TCRdb analysed the 5' RACE reads with MiXCR anew, one entry per CDR3 protein. The table shows approximately 54,000 distinct CDR3 sequences, with about 12% occurring only once. Sequencing input: PBMCs or a T cell subset sorted from them (not recorded which). These receptors were taken from a man between 18 and 29 years old who had mild COVID-19 (a few samples of this study predate the infection). Cell type and time point are not known.

This clonotype showed up just a few times. The J gene is TRBJ1-1, the V gene TRBV6-6, with a weak D call TRBD1 (5 bases). V was shortened by 0 bases and J by 5 bases, with 10 bases between the two germline ends. The CDR3 is 14 residues long. The V gene's germline CDR1 is MNHNY and CDR2 SVGAGI (reference sequence). CDR3 in amino acids: CASSYSREGTEAFF. CDR3 sequence (DNA): TGTGCCAGCAGTTACTCGCGAGAGGGGACTGAAGCTTTCTTT.

The table lists this clonotype with many counts. The rearrangement joins TRBV9 to TRBJ2-1; D is unresolved. This CDR3 contains 14 residues. V lost 0 bases, J lost 3 bases, and 7 bases lay in between. CDR1 and CDR2 from the germline V gene are SGDLS and YYNGEE. The CDR3 DNA reads as TGTGCCAGCAGCGTAGGGGCAGACTACAATGAGCAGTTCTTC. Encoded protein: CASSVGADYNEQFF.

There are many counts of this clonotype. The chain joins TRBV19 to TRBJ2-7; D might be TRBD1 or TRBD2, each matching 6 bases. Trimming took off 5 bases at V and 0 bases at J, with 17 bases between the two ends. The germline V gene has CDR1 LNHDA and CDR2 SQIVND (reference sequence). The CDR3 contains 16 residues. CDR3 residues: CASSLDRTTSSYEQYF. The CDR3 DNA follows: TGTGCCAGTAGTCTCGACAGGACTACCTCCTCCTACGAGCAGTACTTC.

The chain joins TRBV11-2 to TRBJ1-1; tentatively, D is TRBD1 (5 bases). This CDR3 has 13 amino acids. The germline gives CDR1 SGHAT, CDR2 FQNNGV. Trimming shortened V by 6 bases and J by 13 bases, and 21 bases separated the two germline ends. CDR3 amino acids: CASRATLQGLVFF. CDR3 in DNA: TGTGCCAGCAGGGCCACTCTTCAGGGTCTAGTTTTCTTT.

CDR3 sequence reads: CASSVGRGLGGNTEAFF. CDR3 DNA: TGTGCCAGCAGCGTAGGAAGGGGGTTGGGGGGGAACACTGAAGCTTTCTTT. The chain carries TRBV9 and TRBJ1-1; D is possibly TRBD1 (6 bases). Trimming left V 0 bases short and J 1 base short, with 16 bases between. The CDR3 is 17 residues long. Germline V gene data show CDR1 as SGDLS and CDR2 as YYNGEE.

In this sample, this clonotype turned up many times. The chain links TRBV12-3 or TRBV12-4 to TRBJ2-3, with D hard to call. The CDR3 is 8 amino acids. The germline V and J ends were trimmed by 4 bases and 14 bases, with 4 bases remaining between them. The CDR3 loop is CASSSWYF. The DNA for the CDR3 is TGTGCCAGCAGTTCTTGGTATTTT.

The chain employs TRBV19 and TRBJ2-3; no firm D call. V was clipped by 8 bases and J by 2 bases, with 5 bases between them. Germline V gives CDR1 LNHDA, CDR2 SQIVND (reference sequence). The CDR3 consists of 11 residues. The CDR3 reads CASLLTDTQYF. CDR3 sequence (DNA): TGTGCCAGTCTGCTCACAGATACGCAGTATTTT.

CDR3 amino acids: CASSLGLENYEQYF. CDR3 nucleotides: TGTGCCAGCAGCTTAGGACTAGAAAACTACGAGCAGTACTTC. The rearrangement links TRBV7-2 to TRBJ2-7; D perhaps matches TRBD2 (6 bases). The length of the CDR3 is 14 residues. Trimming removed 1 base at V and 3 bases at J, with 10 bases between. Germline V gene lookup returns CDR1 SGHTA and CDR2 FQGNSA. The full variable domain, rest sourced from reference TRBV7-2 and TRBJ2-7, is GAGVSQSPSNKVTEKGKDVELRCDPISGHTALYWYRQSLGQGLEFLIYFQGNSAPDKSGLPSDRFSAERTGGSVSTLTIQRTQQEDSAVYLCASSLGLENYEQYFGPGTRLTVT.